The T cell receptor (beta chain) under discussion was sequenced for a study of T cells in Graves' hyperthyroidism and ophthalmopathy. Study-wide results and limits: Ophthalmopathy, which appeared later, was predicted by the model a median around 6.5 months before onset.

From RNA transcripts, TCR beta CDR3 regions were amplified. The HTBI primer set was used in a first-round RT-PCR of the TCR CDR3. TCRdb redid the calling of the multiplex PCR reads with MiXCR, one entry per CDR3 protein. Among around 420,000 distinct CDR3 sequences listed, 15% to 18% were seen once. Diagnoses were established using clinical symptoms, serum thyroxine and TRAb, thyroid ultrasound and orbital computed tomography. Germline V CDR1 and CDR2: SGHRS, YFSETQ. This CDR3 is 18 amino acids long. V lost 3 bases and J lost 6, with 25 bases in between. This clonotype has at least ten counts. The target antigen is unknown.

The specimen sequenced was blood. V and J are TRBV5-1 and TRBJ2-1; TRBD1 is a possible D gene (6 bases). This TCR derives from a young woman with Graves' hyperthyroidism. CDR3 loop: CASSSSATGLTRSNEQFF. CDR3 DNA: TGCGCCAGCAGCTCTTCAGCGACAGGACTTACACGATCCAATGAGCAGTTCTTC.